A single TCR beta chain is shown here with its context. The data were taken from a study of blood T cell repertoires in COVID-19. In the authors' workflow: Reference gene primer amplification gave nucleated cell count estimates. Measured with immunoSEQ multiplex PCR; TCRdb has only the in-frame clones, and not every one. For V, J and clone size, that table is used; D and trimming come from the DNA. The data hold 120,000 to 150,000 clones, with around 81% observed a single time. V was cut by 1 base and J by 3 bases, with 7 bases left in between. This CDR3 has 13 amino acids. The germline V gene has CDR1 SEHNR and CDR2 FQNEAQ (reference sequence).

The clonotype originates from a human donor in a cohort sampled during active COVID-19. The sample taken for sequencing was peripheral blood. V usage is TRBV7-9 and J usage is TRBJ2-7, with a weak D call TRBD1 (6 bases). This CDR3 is CASSLVGGYEQYF. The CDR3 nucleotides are TGTGCCAGCAGCTTAGTAGGGGGCTACGAGCAGTACTTC. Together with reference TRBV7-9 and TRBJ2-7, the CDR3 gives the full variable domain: DTGVSQNPRHKITKRGQNVTFRCDPISEHNRLYWYRQTLGQGPEFLTYFQNEAQLEKSRLLSDRFSAERPKGSFSTLEIQRTEQGDSAMYLCASSLVGGYEQYFGPGTRLTVT.